The rows below give T cell receptor beta chains drawn from one sample of a study of cytomegalovirus exposure and HLA in healthy donors. The protocol was immunoSEQ multiplex PCR, while the TCRdb copy is restricted to in-frame clones and leaves out a portion. The data contain some 71,000 clones, about 70% of them seen just once; the ten biggest clones take up about a fifth. The source material was PBMCs. Source of these receptors: a woman in her 30s in good health and CMV-seropositive. Both conserved end residues are part of each CDR3. The D gene is left open where the match is weak. Clone size is shown for a subset of rows, as once, few, many or a class of expanded clone.

length	size	D	V	J	CDR3	DNA
13	.	.	TRBV12-5	TRBJ1-2	CASGPNEAGGYTF	TGTGCTAGTGGACCCAACGAGGCTGGTGGCTACACCTTC
15	few	.	TRBV6-5	TRBJ2-1	CASSTGSIEYNEQFF	TGTGCCAGCAGTACCGGGTCAATCGAATACAATGAGCAGTTCTTC
13	.	.	TRBV25-1	TRBJ2-1	CASSEDSYNEQFF	TGTGCCAGCAGTGAGGACAGCTACAATGAGCAGTTCTTC
15	once	TRBD1	TRBV7-2	TRBJ1-2	CASSLGPGQHYGYTF	TGTGCCAGCAGCTTAGGACCGGGACAGCACTATGGCTACACCTTC
12	once	.	TRBV29-1	TRBJ1-1	CSARVTNTEAFF	TGCAGCGCCCGGGTCACGAACACTGAAGCTTTCTTT
14	.	TRBD1	TRBV2	TRBJ1-2	CASSGQGRNYGYTF	TGTGCCAGCAGCGGACAGGGTCGTAACTATGGCTACACCTTC
15	few	.	TRBV6-5	TRBJ2-3	CASSYVGGSTDTQYF	TGTGCCAGCAGTTATGTTGGCGGGAGCACAGATACGCAGTATTTT
17	.	TRBD2	TRBV7-2	TRBJ2-1	CASSLRTSGYSYNEQFF	TGTGCCAGCAGCTTAAGGACTAGCGGGTACTCCTACAATGAGCAGTTCTTC
13	.	.	TRBV25-1	TRBJ2-3	CASSDRGTDTQYF	TGTGCCAGCAGTGACCGAGGTACAGATACGCAGTATTTT
13	few	.	TRBV5-6	TRBJ2-5	CASSLRGRETQYF	TGTGCCAGCAGCTTAAGGGGCCGAGAGACCCAGTACTTC
12	.	.	TRBV7-9	TRBJ2-3	CASSQDSNTQYF	TGTGCCAGCAGCCAGGACAGCAATACGCAGTATTTT
14	few	.	TRBV6-6	TRBJ2-1	CASSYDYRRNEQFF	TGTGCCAGCAGTTACGACTATCGGCGCAATGAGCAGTTCTTC
13	.	TRBD2	TRBV29-1	TRBJ2-1	CSVEGTSRNEQFF	TGCAGCGTTGAAGGGACTAGCAGGAATGAGCAGTTCTTC
15	.	.	TRBV4-3	TRBJ1-6	CASSQDIVLVTPLHF	TGCGCCAGCAGCCAAGATATAGTGTTGGTTACACCCCTCCACTTT
17	few	TRBD1	TRBV28	TRBJ1-5	CASTLPLGQGVNQPQHF	TGTGCCAGCACTTTACCCCTAGGACAGGGGGTTAATCAGCCCCAGCATTTT
15	once	TRBD2	TRBV9	TRBJ2-2	CASRRLAGVTGELFF	TGTGCCAGCAGGCGACTAGCGGGAGTCACCGGGGAGCTGTTTTTT
13	.	.	TRBV5-1	TRBJ1-2	CASSLPANYGYTF	TGCGCCAGCAGCTTGCCAGCTAACTATGGCTACACCTTC
16	.	TRBD2	TRBV4-1	TRBJ2-7	CASSLRFLAGGHEQYF	TGCGCCAGCAGCCTGCGGTTCCTAGCGGGAGGCCACGAGCAGTACTTC